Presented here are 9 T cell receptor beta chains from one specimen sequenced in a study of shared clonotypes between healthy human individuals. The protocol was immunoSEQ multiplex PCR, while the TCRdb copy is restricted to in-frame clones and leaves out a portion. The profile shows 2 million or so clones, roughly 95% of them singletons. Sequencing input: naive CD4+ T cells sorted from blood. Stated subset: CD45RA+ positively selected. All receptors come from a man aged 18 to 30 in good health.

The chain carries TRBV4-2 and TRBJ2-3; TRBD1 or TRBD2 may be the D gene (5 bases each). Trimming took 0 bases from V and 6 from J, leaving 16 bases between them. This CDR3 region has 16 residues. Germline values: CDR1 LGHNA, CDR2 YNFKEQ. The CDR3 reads CASSQEGRPASDTQYF. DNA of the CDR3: TGTGCCAGCAGCCAAGAGGGACGCCCTGCGTCGGATACGCAGTATTTT.

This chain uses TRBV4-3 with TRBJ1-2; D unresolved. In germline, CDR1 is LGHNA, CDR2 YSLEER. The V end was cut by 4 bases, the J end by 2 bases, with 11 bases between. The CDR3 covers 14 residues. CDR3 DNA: TGCGCCAGCAGCCCCGATCAGGCGAACTATGGCTACACCTTC. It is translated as CASSPDQANYGYTF.

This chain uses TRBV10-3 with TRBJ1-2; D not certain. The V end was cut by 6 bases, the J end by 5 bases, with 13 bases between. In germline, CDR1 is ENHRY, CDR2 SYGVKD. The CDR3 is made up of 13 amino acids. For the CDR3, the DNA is TGTGCCATCAGCGGTCGGCTACTGTATGGCTACACCTTC. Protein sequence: CAISGRLLYGYTF.

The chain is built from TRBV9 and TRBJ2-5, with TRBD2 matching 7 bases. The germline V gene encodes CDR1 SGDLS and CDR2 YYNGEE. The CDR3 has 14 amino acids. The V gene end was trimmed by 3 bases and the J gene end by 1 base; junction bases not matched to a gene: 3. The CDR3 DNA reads TGTGCCAGCAGCGAAGCGGGGCGCCAAGAGACCCAGTACTTC. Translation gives CASSEAGRQETQYF.

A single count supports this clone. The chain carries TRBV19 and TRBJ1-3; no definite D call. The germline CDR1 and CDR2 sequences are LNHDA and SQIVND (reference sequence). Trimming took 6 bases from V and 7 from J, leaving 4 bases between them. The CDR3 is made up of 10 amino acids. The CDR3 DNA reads TGTGCCAGTAGGGACAACACCATATATTTT. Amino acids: CASRDNTIYF.

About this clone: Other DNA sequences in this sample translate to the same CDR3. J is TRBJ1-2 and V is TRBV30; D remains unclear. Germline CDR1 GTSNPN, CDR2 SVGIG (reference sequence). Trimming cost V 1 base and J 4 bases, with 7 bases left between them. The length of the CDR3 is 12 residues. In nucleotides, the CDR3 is TGTGCCTGGAGTGGGGGTGGCTATGGCTACACCTTC. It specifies CAWSGGGYGYTF.

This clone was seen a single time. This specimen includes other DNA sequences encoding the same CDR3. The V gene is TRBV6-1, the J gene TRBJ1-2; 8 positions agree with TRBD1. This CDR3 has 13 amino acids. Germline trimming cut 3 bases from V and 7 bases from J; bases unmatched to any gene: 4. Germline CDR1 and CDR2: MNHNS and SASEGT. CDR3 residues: CASSEDRVSGYTF. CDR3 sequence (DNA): TGTGCCAGCAGTGAGGACAGGGTGTCTGGCTACACCTTC.

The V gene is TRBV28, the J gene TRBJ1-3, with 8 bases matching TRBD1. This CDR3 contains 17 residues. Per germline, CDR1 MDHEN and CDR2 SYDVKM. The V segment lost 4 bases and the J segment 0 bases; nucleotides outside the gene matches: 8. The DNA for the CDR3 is TGTGCCAGCAGTTCACTAACAGGGGGAACCTCTGGAAACACCATATATTTT. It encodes CASSSLTGGTSGNTIYF.

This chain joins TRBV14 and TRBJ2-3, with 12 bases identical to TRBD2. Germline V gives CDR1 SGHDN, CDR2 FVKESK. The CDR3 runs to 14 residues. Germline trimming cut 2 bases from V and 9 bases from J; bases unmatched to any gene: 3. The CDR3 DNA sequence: TGTGCCAGCAGCCAACAACTAGCGGGGGGCACGCAGTATTTT. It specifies CASSQQLAGGTQYF.